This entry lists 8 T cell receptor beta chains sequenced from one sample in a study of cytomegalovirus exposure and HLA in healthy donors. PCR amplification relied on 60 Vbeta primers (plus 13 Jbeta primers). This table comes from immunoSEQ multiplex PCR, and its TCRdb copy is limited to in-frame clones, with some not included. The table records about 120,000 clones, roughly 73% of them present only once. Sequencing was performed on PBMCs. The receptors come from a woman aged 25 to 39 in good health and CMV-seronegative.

CDR3: CACTTGNLREQYF. The CDR3 nucleotides read TGTGCCTGTACTACAGGGAACCTAAGGGAGCAGTACTTC. The rearrangement links TRBV30 to TRBJ2-7, with a weak D call TRBD1 (6 bases). CDR3 size: 13 residues. The V and J ends lost 6 bases and 7 bases respectively, with 19 bases between them. Germline assignment: CDR1 GTSNPN and CDR2 SVGIG (reference sequence).

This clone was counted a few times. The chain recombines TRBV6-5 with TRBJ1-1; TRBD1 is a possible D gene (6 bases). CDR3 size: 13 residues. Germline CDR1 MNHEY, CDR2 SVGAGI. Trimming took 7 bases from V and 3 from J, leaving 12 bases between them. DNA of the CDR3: TGTGCCAGCAACACAGGGATGGACACTGAAGCTTTCTTT. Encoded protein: CASNTGMDTEAFF.

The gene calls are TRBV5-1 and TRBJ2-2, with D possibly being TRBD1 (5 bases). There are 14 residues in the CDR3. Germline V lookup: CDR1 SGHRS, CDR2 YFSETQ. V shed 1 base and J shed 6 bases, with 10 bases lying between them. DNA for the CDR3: TGCGCCAGCAGCTTGAAAGGGGATGCCGGGGAGCTGTTTTTT. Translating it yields CASSLKGDAGELFF.

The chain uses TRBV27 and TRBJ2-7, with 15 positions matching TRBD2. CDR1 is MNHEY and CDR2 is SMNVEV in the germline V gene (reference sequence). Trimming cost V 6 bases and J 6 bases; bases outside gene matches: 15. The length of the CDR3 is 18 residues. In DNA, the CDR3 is TGTGCCAGCAGCCTCTACCCCGGACTAGCGGGGGGGACCAGCGAGCAGTACTTC. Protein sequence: CASSLYPGLAGGTSEQYF.

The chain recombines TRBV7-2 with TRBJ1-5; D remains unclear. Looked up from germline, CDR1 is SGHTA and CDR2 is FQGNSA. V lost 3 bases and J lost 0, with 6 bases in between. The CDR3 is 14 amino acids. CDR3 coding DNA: TGTGCCAGCAGCTTGCACTTTAGCAATCAGCCCCAGCATTTT. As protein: CASSLHFSNQPQHF. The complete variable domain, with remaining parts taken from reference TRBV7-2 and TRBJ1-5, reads GAGVSQSPSNKVTEKGKDVELRCDPISGHTALYWYRQSLGQGLEFLIYFQGNSAPDKSGLPSDRFSAERTGGSVSTLTIQRTQQEDSAVYLCASSLHFSNQPQHFGDGTRLSIL.

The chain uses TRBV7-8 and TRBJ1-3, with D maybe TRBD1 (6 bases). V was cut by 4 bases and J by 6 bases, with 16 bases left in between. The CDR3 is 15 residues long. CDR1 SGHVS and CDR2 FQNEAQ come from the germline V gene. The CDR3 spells CASSWFEDRENTIYF. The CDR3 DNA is TGTGCCAGCAGCTGGTTCGAGGACAGAGAAAACACCATATATTTT.

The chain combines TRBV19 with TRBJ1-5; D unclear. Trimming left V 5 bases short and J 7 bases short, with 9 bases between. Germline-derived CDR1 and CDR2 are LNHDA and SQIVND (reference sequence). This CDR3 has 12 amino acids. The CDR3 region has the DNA TGTGCCAGTAGTGATCTCTACCAGCCCCAGCATTTT. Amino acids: CASSDLYQPQHF.

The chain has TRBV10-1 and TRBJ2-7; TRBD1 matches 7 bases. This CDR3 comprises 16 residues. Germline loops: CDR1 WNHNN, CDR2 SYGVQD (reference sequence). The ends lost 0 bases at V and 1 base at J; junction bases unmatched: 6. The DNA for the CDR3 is TGCGCCAGCAGTGAGTCCAGGACAGGTAAATCCTACGAGCAGTACTTC. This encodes CASSESRTGKSYEQYF.